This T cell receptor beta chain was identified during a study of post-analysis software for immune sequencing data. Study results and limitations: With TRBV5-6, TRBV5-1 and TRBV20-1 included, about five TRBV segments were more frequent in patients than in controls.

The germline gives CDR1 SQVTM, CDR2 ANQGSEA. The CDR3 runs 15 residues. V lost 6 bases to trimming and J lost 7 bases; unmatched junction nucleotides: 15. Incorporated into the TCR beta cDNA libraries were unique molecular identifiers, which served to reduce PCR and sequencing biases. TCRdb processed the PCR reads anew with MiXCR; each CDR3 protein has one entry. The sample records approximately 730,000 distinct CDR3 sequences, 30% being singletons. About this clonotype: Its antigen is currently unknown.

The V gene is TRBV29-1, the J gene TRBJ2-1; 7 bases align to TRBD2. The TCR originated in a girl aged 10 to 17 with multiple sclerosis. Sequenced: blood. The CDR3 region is CSVDLGTNAENEQFF. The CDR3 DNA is TGCAGCGTGGATCTCGGGACTAACGCCGAGAATGAGCAGTTCTTC.